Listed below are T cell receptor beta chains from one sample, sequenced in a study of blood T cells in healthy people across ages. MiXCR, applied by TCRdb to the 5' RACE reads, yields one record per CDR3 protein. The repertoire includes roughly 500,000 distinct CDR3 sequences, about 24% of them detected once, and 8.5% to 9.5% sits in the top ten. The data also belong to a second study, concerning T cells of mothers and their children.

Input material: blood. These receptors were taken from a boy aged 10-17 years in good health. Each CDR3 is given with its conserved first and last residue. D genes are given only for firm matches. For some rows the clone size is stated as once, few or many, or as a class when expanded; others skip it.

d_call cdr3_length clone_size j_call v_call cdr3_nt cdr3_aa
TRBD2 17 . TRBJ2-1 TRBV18 TGTGCCAGCTCACCACTGAAGCGGGGGGGCCGGTTGGATGAGCAGTTCTTC CASSPLKRGGRLDEQFF
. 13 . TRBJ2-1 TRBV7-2 TGTGCCAGCAGCTTAAACCTAGTACATGAGCAGTTCTTC CASSLNLVHEQFF
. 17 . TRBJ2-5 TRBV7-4 TGTGCCAGCAGCTCGGGCACCGCAGGGTTATGCCAAGAGACCCAGTACTTC CASSSGTAGLCQETQYF
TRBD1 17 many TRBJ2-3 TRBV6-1 TGTGCCAGCAGTGACCGGACAGGGGACACATTTAGGGATACGCAGTATTTT CASSDRTGDTFRDTQYF
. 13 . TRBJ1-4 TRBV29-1 TGCAGCGTCGATCTCGGGGGTAATGAAAAACTGTTTTTT CSVDLGGNEKLFF
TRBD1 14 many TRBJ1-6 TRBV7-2 TGTGCCAGCAGCTTACAGGGGGGGAATTCACCCCTCCACTTT CASSLQGGNSPLHF
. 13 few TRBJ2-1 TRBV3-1 TGTGCCAGCAGCCAACTTACTAGCAAAGAGCAGTTCTTC CASSQLTSKEQFF
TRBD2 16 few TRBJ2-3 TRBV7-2 TGTGCCAGCAGCTTAGCGGGAGGGCCCGGCACAGATACGCAGTATTTT CASSLAGGPGTDTQYF
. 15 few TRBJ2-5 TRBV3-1 TGTGCCAGCAGCCAATCACGGGAGCCCTGGGAGACCCAGTACTTC CASSQSREPWETQYF
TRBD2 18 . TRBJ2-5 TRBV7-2 TGTGCCAGCAGCCCAGGGAAGACTAGCGGGGGGCTTCGTGAGACCCAGTACTTC CASSPGKTSGGLRETQYF
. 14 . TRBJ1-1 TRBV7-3 TGTGCCAGCAGCTTAATTCTGGGTGCGGCTGAAGCTTTCTTT CASSLILGAAEAFF
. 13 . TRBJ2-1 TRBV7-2 TGTGCCAGCAGCCCACCTGCGGGGGCCCCGCAGTTCTTC CASSPPAGAPQFF
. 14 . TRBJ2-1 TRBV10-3 TGTGCCATCGCCAGGCAGGGTGTCGGAAATGAGCAGTTCTTC CAIARQGVGNEQFF
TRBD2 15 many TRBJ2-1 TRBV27 TGTGCCAGCAGTTTGGGGACTAGCGGGAGGGTTGAGCAGTTCTTC CASSLGTSGRVEQFF
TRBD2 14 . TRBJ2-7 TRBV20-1 TGCAGTGCTATGACTAGCGGGAGAAACCACGAGCAGTACTTC CSAMTSGRNHEQYF